This T cell receptor (beta chain) derives from a study of T cell repertoires in cytomegalovirus infection. Study information: TCR beta signatures that were public indicated CMV infection and matching HLA type. The study's findings and limits: Of the TCR beta families, the public ones yielded a cumulative frequency that identified carriers of CMV plus the relevant HLA. CMV-specific TCR beta clonotypes restricted by HLA-C dominated the ex vivo response.

TCRdb reanalysed the reads using MiXCR and keeps one entry per CDR3 protein. This table holds about 150,000 distinct CDR3 sequences, 20% to 25% found once. The CDR3 is 16 residues long. The germline V gene encodes CDR1 SGHTA and CDR2 FQGTGA. V dropped 1 base and J dropped 2; count of bases not matched to a gene: 6. About this clonotype: The antigen remains undetermined.

The receptor was derived from a human donor in good health (CMV status not recorded). Some clones in this sample may be carry-over from other donors' samples. Sequencing input: PBMCs. This rearrangement joins TRBV7-3 to TRBJ2-3; 7 bases line up with TRBD2. The CDR3 DNA is TGTGCCAGCAGCTTAATAGCAAGCGGGAACACAGATACGCAGTATTTT. Amino acids: CASSLIASGNTDTQYF.